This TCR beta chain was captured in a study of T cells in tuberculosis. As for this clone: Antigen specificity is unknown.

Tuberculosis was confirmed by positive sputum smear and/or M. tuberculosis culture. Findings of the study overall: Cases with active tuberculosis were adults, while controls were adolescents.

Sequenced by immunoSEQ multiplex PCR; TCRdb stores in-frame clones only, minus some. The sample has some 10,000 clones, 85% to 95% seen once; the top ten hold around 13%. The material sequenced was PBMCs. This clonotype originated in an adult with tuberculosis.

As DNA, the CDR3 is TGCAGTGCCAGGGTCGTCGCCGAGCAGTACTTC. Its translation: CSARVVAEQYF. The V call is TRBV20-1, the J call TRBJ2-7, with D perhaps matching TRBD1 (5 bases). The V and J ends lost 6 bases and 6 bases respectively, with 12 bases between them. Germline V CDR1 and CDR2: DFQATT, SNEGSKA (reference sequence). The CDR3 runs 11 residues.